This passage covers 18 T cell receptor beta chains from one sample sequenced in a study of T cells in Graves' hyperthyroidism and ophthalmopathy. Researchers amplified the TCR beta CDR3 regions from RNA transcripts. Initially, a first-round RT-PCR of the TCR CDR3 employed the HTBI primer set. A single record per CDR3 protein comes from TCRdb applying MiXCR to the multiplex PCR reads. The repertoire includes about 180,000 distinct CDR3 sequences, about a sixth of them detected once, and roughly 28% sits in the top ten. The specimen was blood. These receptors originate from a woman aged 45-60 years with Graves' hyperthyroidism.

This clonotype was counted ten times or more. The CDR3 region is CASSPRGTGASYEQYF. DNA of the CDR3: TGTGCCAGCAGCCCCAGGGGGACAGGAGCCTCCTACGAGCAGTACTTC. V gene TRBV11-1 combines with J gene TRBJ2-7; TRBD1 matches 8 bases. Germline CDR1 and CDR2: SGHAT and FQDESV (reference sequence). The CDR3 spans 16 residues. Trimming took 5 bases from V and 0 from J; bases not matched to a gene: 9.

This clonotype showed up many times. V is TRBV12-3 or TRBV12-4 and J is TRBJ2-3; D unresolved. V shed 5 bases and J shed 4 bases, with 7 bases lying between them. The CDR3 consists of 12 residues. The DNA for the CDR3 is TGTGCCAGCAGTCCGACTGCAGATACGCAGTATTTT. As protein: CASSPTADTQYF.

This clonotype has a count of ten or more. The rearrangement uses TRBV2 and TRBJ1-1; D may be TRBD1 (6 bases). Germline V CDR1 and CDR2: SNHLY, FYNNEI. This CDR3 is 12 amino acids long. V gave up 6 bases and J gave up 8 bases, with 13 bases separating them. CDR3 in amino acids: CASSIQGWEAFF. The CDR3 region has the DNA TGTGCCAGCAGCATACAGGGATGGGAAGCTTTCTTT.

The chain joins TRBV5-5 to TRBJ1-2; 11 positions agree with TRBD1. This CDR3 region has 16 residues. Per germline, CDR1 SGHKS and CDR2 YYEKEE (reference sequence). The trim removed 2 bases at V and 8 bases at J, leaving 11 bases unmatched. The DNA for the CDR3 is TGTGCCAGCAGCTTAAGTACGGGGACAGGGGGTCAAGGCTACACCTTC. It codes for CASSLSTGTGGQGYTF.

By frequency in the sample, this clonotype is medium-sized. This chain links TRBV19 with TRBJ1-4; no firm D call. The V and J ends lost 6 bases and 3 bases respectively, with 11 bases between them. The CDR3 runs 14 residues. Germline assignment: CDR1 LNHDA and CDR2 SQIVND (reference sequence). Here the CDR3 reads CASRIVISNEKLFF. Here the CDR3 DNA reads TGTGCCAGTAGGATCGTCATCTCTAATGAAAAACTGTTTTTT.

This clonotype was recorded many times. The rearrangement joins TRBV5-1 to TRBJ1-2; D unresolved. The CDR3 has 13 residues. Trimming took off 0 bases at V and 8 bases at J, with 11 bases between the two ends. CDR1 is SGHRS and CDR2 is YFSETQ in the germline V gene. Here the CDR3 reads CASSLGRESGYTF. In DNA form, the CDR3 reads TGCGCCAGCAGCTTGGGTAGGGAAAGCGGCTACACCTTC.

This clonotype showed up many times. The rearrangement uses TRBV6-5 and TRBJ1-2; D not certain. V gave up 2 bases and J gave up 3 bases, with 13 bases separating them. The CDR3 has 15 amino acids. The germline V gene encodes CDR1 MNHEY and CDR2 SVGAGI. DNA of the CDR3: TGTGCCAGCAGTTACGGCTCCCGGACCGACTATGGCTACACCTTC. Its protein is CASSYGSRTDYGYTF.

In this sample, this clonotype is medium-sized. The chain has TRBV11-2 and TRBJ2-3, with unresolved D. Germline V gene data show CDR1 as SGHAT and CDR2 as FQNNGV. With 10 bases removed from V and 4 bases from J, the gap between germline ends came to 12 bases. The CDR3 sequence is 12 residues long. The CDR3 reads CATRPPSDTQYF. CDR3 coding DNA: TGTGCCACCCGACCTCCTTCAGATACGCAGTATTTT.

The table lists this clonotype with many counts. The rearrangement links TRBV7-3 to TRBJ2-3, with a tentative D call TRBD1 (6 bases). Deletions cut 2 bases from V and 4 bases from J, with 10 bases between. The CDR3 is made up of 14 amino acids. The germline V gene has CDR1 SGHTA and CDR2 FQGTGA. CDR3 bases: TGTGCCAGCAGCTTACACAGGGAAGCAGATACGCAGTATTTT. Protein: CASSLHREADTQYF.

There are a few counts of this clonotype. This chain links TRBV3-1 with TRBJ1-2, with 8 bases matching TRBD1. V trimming: 0 bases; J trimming: 2 bases; junction bases outside the gene matches: 11. Germline assignment: CDR1 LGHDT and CDR2 YNNKEL (reference sequence). CDR3 length equals 18 residues. CDR3 protein: CASSQDPTGTGRNYGYTF. Written as DNA, the CDR3 is TGTGCCAGCAGCCAAGATCCAACCGGGACAGGTCGCAACTATGGCTACACCTTC.

Ten or more counts support this clonotype. The CDR3 DNA follows: TGCGCCAGCAGCTTGGAAGGACCTCCGGACGAGCAGTACTTC. Amino acid sequence: CASSLEGPPDEQYF. The chain joins TRBV5-1 to TRBJ2-7; unclear D gene. The germline V gene has CDR1 SGHRS and CDR2 YFSETQ. The CDR3 has 14 amino acids. Trimming took off 0 bases at V and 5 bases at J, with 12 bases between the two ends.

The chain has TRBV19 and TRBJ1-1, with D hard to call. With 0 bases removed from V and 3 bases from J, the gap between germline ends came to 8 bases. The CDR3 is 14 residues long. The germline CDR1 and CDR2 sequences are LNHDA and SQIVND (reference sequence). The CDR3 is CASSIDSSYTEAFF. The CDR3 bases are TGTGCCAGTAGTATAGATTCCTCCTACACTGAAGCTTTCTTT.

This clonotype appeared many times. The chain is built from TRBV5-1 and TRBJ2-1; TRBD1 is a possible D gene (6 bases). The V and J ends lost 0 bases and 5 bases respectively, with 12 bases between them. The length of the CDR3 is 15 residues. Germline CDR1 SGHRS, CDR2 YFSETQ. The CDR3 nucleotides read TGCGCCAGCAGCTTGGTTGAGACAGGCAACAATGAGCAGTTCTTC. It yields the protein CASSLVETGNNEQFF.

This clonotype was seen only once. Here the CDR3 omits its conserved ending phenylalanine or tryptophan, so a read error is the likely source. The chain employs TRBV10-3 and TRBJ1-4; 10 bases fit TRBD1. The trim removed 8 bases at V and 8 bases at J, leaving 5 bases unmatched. CDR3 length: 13 amino acids. In germline, CDR1 is ENHRY, CDR2 SYGVKD. CDR3 DNA: TGTGCCATCGGGGACAGGGGAGGGGAAAAACTGTTTTGT. Its protein product is CAIGDRGGEKLFC.

This clonotype was seen repeatedly, ten times or more. The rearrangement joins TRBV20-1 to TRBJ2-2, with D maybe TRBD2 (5 bases). The V and J ends lost 1 base and 5 bases respectively, with 11 bases between them. The CDR3 contains 14 residues. Germline-derived CDR1 and CDR2 are DFQATT and SNEGSKA (reference sequence). For the CDR3, the DNA is TGCAGTGCTAGAGCCCCGGACTCGACCGGGGAGCTGTTTTTT. It yields the protein CSARAPDSTGELFF.

This clonotype was observed many times. V usage is TRBV29-1 and J usage is TRBJ2-3; TRBD1 matches 9 bases. V dropped 6 bases and J dropped 0; count of bases not matched to a gene: 4. The CDR3 consists of 14 residues. Germline lookup yields CDR1 SQVTM and CDR2 ANQGSEA. CDR3 DNA: TGCAGCGTCGGACAGGGGCCTAGCACAGATACGCAGTATTTT. Protein product: CSVGQGPSTDTQYF.

This clonotype occurred many times. The chain carries TRBV27 and TRBJ2-6; no firm D call. Trimming took off 0 bases at V and 0 bases at J, with 9 bases between the two ends. CDR3 size: 17 residues. The V gene's germline CDR1 is MNHEY and CDR2 SMNVEV (reference sequence). Here the CDR3 reads CASSLSAGISGANVLTF. In DNA form, the CDR3 reads TGTGCCAGCAGTTTATCGGCAGGCATCTCTGGGGCCAACGTCCTGACTTTC.

Worth noting for this clonotype: At one boundary the junction diverges from the germline segment, which might be a read error. CDR3 bases: TGTGCCAGCAGCTCTACAGGGTTAAGGCAGCCCCAGCATTTT. Its translation: CASSSTGLRQPQHF. The V and J genes are TRBV5-1 and TRBJ1-5; TRBD1 is a possible D gene (6 bases). Per the germline V gene, CDR1 is SGHRS and CDR2 is YFSETQ. The CDR3 runs to 14 residues.